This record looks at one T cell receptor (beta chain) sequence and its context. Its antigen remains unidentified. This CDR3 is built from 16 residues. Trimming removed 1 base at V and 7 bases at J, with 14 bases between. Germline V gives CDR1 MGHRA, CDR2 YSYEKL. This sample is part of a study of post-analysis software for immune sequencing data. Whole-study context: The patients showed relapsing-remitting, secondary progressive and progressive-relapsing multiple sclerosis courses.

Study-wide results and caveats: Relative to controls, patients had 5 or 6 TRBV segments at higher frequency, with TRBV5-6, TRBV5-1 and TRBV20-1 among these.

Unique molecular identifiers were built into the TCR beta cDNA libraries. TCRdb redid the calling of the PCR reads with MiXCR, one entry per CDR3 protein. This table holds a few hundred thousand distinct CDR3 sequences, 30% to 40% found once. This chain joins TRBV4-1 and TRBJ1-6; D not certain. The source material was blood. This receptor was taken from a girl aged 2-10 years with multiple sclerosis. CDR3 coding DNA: TGCGCCAGCAGCCAAGTAGGGCCCGGGAGGAATTCACCCCTCCACTTT. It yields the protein CASSQVGPGRNSPLHF.